The 18 T cell receptor beta chains below all came from one sample that was sequenced in a study of cytomegalovirus exposure and HLA in healthy donors. PCR was performed using 60 Vbeta and 13 Jbeta primers. The protocol was immunoSEQ multiplex PCR, while the TCRdb copy is restricted to in-frame clones and leaves out a portion. The sample includes approximately 74,000 clones, around 80% of them seen just once. Sequences were obtained from PBMCs. The receptors come from a woman aged 25 to 39 in good health and CMV-seronegative.

This clone was detected a few times. The J gene is TRBJ2-1, the V gene TRBV6-4; 15 bases are a match to TRBD2. This CDR3 is 15 amino acids long. Germline assignment: CDR1 MRHNA and CDR2 SNTAGT. Trimming at V came to 4 bases and at J to 6 bases, leaving 1 base not matched to a gene. CDR3 sequence reads: CASSGTSGGANEQFF. The CDR3 DNA is TGTGCCAGCAGTGGGACTAGCGGGGGGGCCAATGAGCAGTTCTTC.

The V and J genes are TRBV18 and TRBJ1-1; no clear D. The germline V gene has CDR1 KGHSH and CDR2 LQKENI. The V end lost 0 bases, the J end lost 7 bases, and 6 bases lay between the germline ends. The CDR3 totals 12 residues. CDR3 bases: TGTGCCAGCTCACCACCGAGCTTTGAAGCTTTCTTT. Protein: CASSPPSFEAFF. The full variable domain, completed using reference TRBV18 and TRBJ1-1, is NAGVMQNPRHLVRRRGQEARLRCSPMKGHSHVYWYRQLPEEGLKFMVYLQKENIIDESGMPKERFSAEFPKEGPSILRIQQVVRGDSAAYFCASSPPSFEAFFGQGTRLTVV.

The chain has TRBV5-5 and TRBJ1-1, with 8 bases aligning to TRBD1. The CDR3 contains 14 residues. V lost 5 bases to trimming and J lost 4 bases; unmatched junction nucleotides: 7. Germline CDR1 reads SGHKS; CDR2 reads YYEKEE (reference sequence). The CDR3 loop is CASRLTGEGTEAFF. The DNA for the CDR3 is TGTGCCAGCAGGCTGACAGGGGAGGGCACTGAAGCTTTCTTT.

This chain joins TRBV6-5 and TRBJ1-2; TRBD1 aligns across 10 bases. The CDR3 is 14 residues long. The J segment lost 2 bases and the V segment lost 6 bases, leaving 3 bases of the junction unmatched. Germline V gene lookup returns CDR1 MNHEY and CDR2 SVGAGI. The CDR3: CASSQDRGNYGYTF. CDR3 DNA: TGTGCCAGCAGCCAGGACAGGGGGAACTATGGCTACACCTTC.

The V gene is TRBV5-1, the J gene TRBJ1-1, with D tentatively TRBD1 (6 bases). The CDR3 covers 15 residues. From germline, CDR1 is SGHRS and CDR2 YFSETQ. The ends were cut back, 5 bases at V and 0 bases at J, with 14 bases in the middle. The CDR3 DNA reads TGCGCCAGCAGAGAGGGGGTTCATATGAACACTGAAGCTTTCTTT. Protein: CASREGVHMNTEAFF.

A remark on this clone: Within the sample, other DNA sequences also encode this same CDR3. The chain recombines TRBV7-2 with TRBJ2-6, with D perhaps matching TRBD2 (5 bases). The length of the CDR3 is 17 residues. Trimming removed 2 bases from V and 0 bases from J, with 11 bases in between. CDR1 is SGHTA and CDR2 is FQGNSA in the germline V gene. The DNA for the CDR3 is TGTGCCAGCAGCTTAATTCTAGGGAGCTCTGGGGCCAACGTCCTGACTTTC. It is translated as CASSLILGSSGANVLTF.

The V gene is TRBV30, the J gene TRBJ1-2; 8 bases agree with TRBD1. The trim removed 3 bases at V and 6 bases at J, leaving 6 bases unmatched. The germline V gene encodes CDR1 GTSNPN and CDR2 SVGIG (reference sequence). This CDR3 region has 13 residues. The CDR3 loop is CAWSEDRGHGYTF. CDR3 DNA: TGTGCCTGGAGCGAAGACAGGGGACATGGCTACACCTTC.

This chain joins TRBV7-6 and TRBJ2-7; perhaps TRBD1 as D (6 bases). Looked up from germline, CDR1 is SGHVS and CDR2 is FNYEAQ. The V and J ends lost 1 base and 4 bases respectively, with 11 bases between them. The CDR3 is 14 residues long. As DNA, the CDR3 is TGTGCCAGCAGCTTAGGAGGCCAGGGGTACGAGCAGTACTTC. Translation: CASSLGGQGYEQYF.

Comments on this clone: The junction departs from the called germline gene at one end, perhaps through a read error. The V call is TRBV7-8, the J call TRBJ1-2; no reliable D call. This CDR3 has 13 residues. Germline loops: CDR1 SGHVS, CDR2 FQNEAQ. The CDR3, as DNA: TGTGCCAGCAGCTTAGCAGCTAACTATGGCTACATCTTC. The encoded protein is CASSLAANYGYIF.

This rearrangement joins TRBV6-1 to TRBJ1-2, with a tentative D call TRBD1 (6 bases). The CDR3 is made up of 15 amino acids. The ends were cut back, 5 bases at V and 4 bases at J, with 17 bases in the middle. Germline-derived CDR1 and CDR2 are MNHNS and SASEGT. The CDR3: CASSNQGNLGYGYTF. The CDR3, as DNA: TGTGCCAGCAGTAACCAGGGGAATTTGGGCTATGGCTACACCTTC.

V usage is TRBV9 and J usage is TRBJ2-3; D remains unclear. The V end lost 0 bases, the J end lost 2 bases, and 10 bases lay between the germline ends. The CDR3 has 15 residues. Germline loops: CDR1 SGDLS, CDR2 YYNGEE. The CDR3 region has the DNA TGTGCCAGCAGCGTAGACGAGAGAAACACAGATACGCAGTATTTT. Translated: CASSVDERNTDTQYF.

This clone showed up just once. The chain joins TRBV15 to TRBJ2-1, with D perhaps TRBD2 (6 bases). Germline CDR1 reads LNHNV; CDR2 reads YYDKDF (reference sequence). The CDR3 length is 15 residues. The V end lost 0 bases, the J end lost 10 bases, and 16 bases lay between the germline ends. CDR3 coding DNA: TGTGCCACCAGCAGAGATCAGAGGCCAGGAGGGGAGCAGTTCTTC. It specifies CATSRDQRPGGEQFF.

This rearrangement joins TRBV2 to TRBJ2-3; 9 bases match TRBD2. This CDR3 comprises 18 residues. The V gene end was trimmed by 0 bases and the J gene end by 0 bases; junction bases not matched to a gene: 7. The germline gives CDR1 SNHLY, CDR2 FYNNEI. The CDR3 here is CASSEATPRGGSTDTQYF. As DNA, the CDR3 is TGTGCCAGCAGTGAAGCGACGCCGCGGGGGGGTAGCACAGATACGCAGTATTTT. Complete variable domain (other parts from reference TRBV2 and TRBJ2-3): EPEVTQTPSHQVTQMGQEVILRCVPISNHLYFYWYRQILGQKVEFLVSFYNNEISEKSEIFDDQFSVERPDGSNFTLKIRSTKLEDSAMYFCASSEATPRGGSTDTQYFGPGTRLTVL.

This chain connects TRBV5-1 to TRBJ2-7; 9 bases are a match to TRBD1. J lost 2 bases, V lost 4 bases, and 4 bases had no gene match. This CDR3 region has 14 residues. Looked up from germline, CDR1 is SGHRS and CDR2 is YFSETQ. CDR3 residues: CASSTGGTTYEQYF. CDR3 nucleotide sequence: TGCGCCAGCAGCACAGGGGGCACAACCTACGAGCAGTACTTC. The full variable domain, with the rest looked up from reference TRBV5-1 and TRBJ2-7, is KAGVTQTPRYLIKTRGQQVTLSCSPISGHRSVSWYQQTPGQGLQFLFEYFSETQRNKGNFPGRFSGRQFSNSRSEMNVSTLELGDSALYLCASSTGGTTYEQYFGPGTRLTVT.

This clone was seen just once. This chain joins TRBV13 and TRBJ1-1; no reliable D call. Per germline, CDR1 PRHDT and CDR2 FYEKMQ (reference sequence). The CDR3 spans 13 residues. V shed 5 bases and J shed 1 base, with 8 bases lying between them. In DNA form, the CDR3 reads TGTGCCAGCAGCCAAACAAGGAACACTGAAGCTTTCTTT. Translation: CASSQTRNTEAFF. Based on the CDR3 plus reference TRBV13 and TRBJ1-1, the full variable domain is AAGVIQSPRHLIKEKRETATLKCYPIPRHDTVYWYQQGPGQDPQFLISFYEKMQSDKGSIPDRFSAQQFSDYHSELNMSSLELGDSALYFCASSQTRNTEAFFGQGTRLTVV.

The chain combines TRBV7-2 with TRBJ1-6, with no clear D. V lost 5 bases and J 7 bases, leaving 18 bases between the germline ends. The CDR3 length is 16 residues. CDR1 and CDR2 from the germline V gene are SGHTA and FQGNSA. In DNA, the CDR3 is TGTGCCAGCAGCGCTTATATACAGTCATCGAATTCACCCCTCCACTTT. Residues: CASSAYIQSSNSPLHF.

The J gene is TRBJ1-5, the V gene TRBV19; D is possibly TRBD1 (6 bases). This CDR3 has 12 amino acids. Trimming took off 8 bases at V and 3 bases at J, with 8 bases between the two ends. CDR1 and CDR2 from the germline V gene are LNHDA and SQIVND (reference sequence). CDR3 region: CASGTLNQPQHF. As DNA, the CDR3 is TGTGCCAGTGGGACACTCAATCAGCCCCAGCATTTT.

This chain uses TRBV5-8 with TRBJ2-2; 9 bases are shared with TRBD1. This CDR3 is 16 amino acids long. Germline V gene lookup returns CDR1 SGHTS and CDR2 YDEGEE. Trimming cost V 5 bases and J 3 bases; bases outside gene matches: 8. CDR3 DNA sequence: TGTGCCAGCAGATCGGGACAGGGCTCGGACACCGGGGAGCTGTTTTTT. Protein sequence: CASRSGQGSDTGELFF.